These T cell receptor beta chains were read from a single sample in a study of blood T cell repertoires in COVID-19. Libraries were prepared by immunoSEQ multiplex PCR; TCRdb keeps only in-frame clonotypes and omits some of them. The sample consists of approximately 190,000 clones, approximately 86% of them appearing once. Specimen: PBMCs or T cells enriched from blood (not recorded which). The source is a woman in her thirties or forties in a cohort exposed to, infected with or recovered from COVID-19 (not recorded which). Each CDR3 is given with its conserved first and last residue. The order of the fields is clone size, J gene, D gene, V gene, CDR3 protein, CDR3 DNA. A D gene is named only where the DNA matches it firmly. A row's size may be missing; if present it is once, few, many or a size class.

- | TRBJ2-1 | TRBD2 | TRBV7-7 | CASSPSGTSSSNEQFF | TGTGCCAGCAGCCCATCCGGGACTAGCTCCTCGAATGAGCAGTTCTTC
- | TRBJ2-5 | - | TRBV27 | CASSLSAGVGETQYF | TGTGCCAGCAGTTTATCGGCAGGGGTTGGAGAGACCCAGTACTTC
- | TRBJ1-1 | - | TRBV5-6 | CASSFPRGNTEAFF | TGTGCCAGCAGCTTTCCCAGGGGTAACACTGAAGCTTTCTTT
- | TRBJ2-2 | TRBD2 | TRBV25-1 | CASSHRLAGVSGELFF | TGTGCCAGCAGCCACCGACTAGCGGGAGTCTCCGGGGAGCTGTTTTTT
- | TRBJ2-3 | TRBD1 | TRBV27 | CASSPTGGFSDTQYF | TGTGCCAGCAGCCCGACAGGGGGCTTCTCAGATACGCAGTATTTT
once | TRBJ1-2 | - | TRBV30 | CAWSSNRVYGTF | TGTGCCTGGAGTAGCAACAGGGTATATGGGACCTTC
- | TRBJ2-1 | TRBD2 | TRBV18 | CASSLKLAGGNEQFF | TGTGCCAGCTCACTTAAACTAGCGGGAGGTAATGAGCAGTTCTTC
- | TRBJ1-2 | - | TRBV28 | CASSEAGGMTRYGYTF | TGTGCCAGCAGCGAGGCGGGGGGTATGACGCGGTATGGCTACACCTTC
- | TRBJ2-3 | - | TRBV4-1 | CASSQGGEGLDTQYF | TGCGCCAGCAGCCAAGGCGGGGAAGGCCTAGATACGCAGTATTTT
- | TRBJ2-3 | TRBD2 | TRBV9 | CASSVGLAGGIDTQYF | TGTGCCAGCAGCGTAGGACTAGCGGGAGGAATAGATACGCAGTATTTT
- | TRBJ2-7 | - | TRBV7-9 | CASSLSSYEQYF | TGTGCCAGCAGCTTGAGCTCCTACGAGCAGTACTTC
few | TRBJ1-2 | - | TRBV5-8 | CASSLVGDRGGYTF | TGTGCCAGCAGCTTGGTCGGGGATCGTGGAGGCTACACCTTC
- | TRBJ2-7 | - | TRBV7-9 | CASSLLEYYEQYF | TGTGCCAGCAGCTTACTAGAGTACTACGAGCAGTACTTC
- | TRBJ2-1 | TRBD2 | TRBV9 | CASSASGRPYNEQFF | TGTGCCAGCAGCGCTAGCGGGAGGCCCTACAATGAGCAGTTCTTC
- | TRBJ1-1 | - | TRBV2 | CASSELTGGTEAFF | TGTGCCAGCAGTGAACTCACGGGGGGCACTGAAGCTTTCTTT
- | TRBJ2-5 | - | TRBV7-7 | CASSPSSGDQETQYF | TGTGCCAGCAGCCCATCCAGCGGAGATCAAGAGACCCAGTACTTC
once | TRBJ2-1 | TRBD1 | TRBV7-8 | CASSLWIMAGQGSYNEQFF | TGTGCCAGCAGCTTATGGATTATGGCGGGACAGGGCTCCTACAATGAGCAGTTCTTC
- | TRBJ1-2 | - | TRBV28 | CASSFGAGDYGYTF | TGTGCCAGCAGTTTTGGGGCAGGGGACTATGGCTACACCTTC
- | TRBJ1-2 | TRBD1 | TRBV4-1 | CASSQVEGTGSGYTF | TGCGCCAGCAGCCAAGTGGAGGGGACAGGGAGTGGCTACACCTTC
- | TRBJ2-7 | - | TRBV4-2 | CASSQDKGVYYEQYF | TGTGCCAGCAGCCAAGACAAAGGGGTCTACTACGAGCAGTACTTC
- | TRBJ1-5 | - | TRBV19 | CASSSPQAGYGQPQHF | TGTGCCAGTAGTTCCCCCCAGGCAGGGTACGGTCAGCCCCAGCATTTT
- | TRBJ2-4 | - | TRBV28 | CASTLEAGWGENIQYF | TGTGCCAGCACCCTGGAGGCGGGGTGGGGGGAAAACATTCAGTACTTC
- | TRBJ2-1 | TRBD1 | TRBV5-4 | CASSYRQGPRDEQFF | TGTGCCAGCAGCTACCGACAGGGGCCACGGGATGAGCAGTTCTTC
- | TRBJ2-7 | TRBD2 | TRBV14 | CASSQLAGGTYEQYF | TGTGCCAGCAGCCAACTAGCGGGAGGAACCTACGAGCAGTACTTC
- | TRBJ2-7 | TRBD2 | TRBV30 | CAWMKLAGEQYF | TGTGCCTGGATGAAACTAGCGGGCGAGCAGTACTTC
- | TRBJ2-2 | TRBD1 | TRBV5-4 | CASSSSPGQGSAGELFF | TGTGCCAGCAGCTCCTCACCGGGACAGGGGTCGGCCGGGGAGCTGTTTTTT
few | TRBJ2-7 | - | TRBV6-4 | CAIELSEQYF | TGTGCCATCGAGTTGTCCGAGCAGTACTTC
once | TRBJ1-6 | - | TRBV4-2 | CASSQDFFPIEHAYNSPLHF | TGTGCCAGCAGCCAAGATTTTTTCCCCATCGAGCACGCCTATAATTCACCCCTCCACTTT
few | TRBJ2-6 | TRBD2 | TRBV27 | CASSSGLAVGVGANVLTF | TGTGCCAGCAGTTCGGGACTAGCGGTTGGGGTTGGGGCCAACGTCCTGACTTTC
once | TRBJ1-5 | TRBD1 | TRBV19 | CASSIEAGGNQPQHF | TGTGCCAGTAGTATAGAGGCAGGGGGAAATCAGCCCCAGCATTTT